This TCR beta chain was sequenced for a study of identical twins. This clonotype was recorded a few times. The germline V and J ends were trimmed by 4 bases and 5 bases, with 11 bases remaining between them. The CDR3 totals 13 residues. The germline V gene has CDR1 SGHVS and CDR2 FNYEAQ. TCRdb redid the calling of the 5' RACE reads with MiXCR, one entry per CDR3 protein. Among hundreds of thousands of distinct CDR3 sequences listed, approximately 22% were seen once. These same data were also listed under a study on T cells expressing NK-cell markers.

J is TRBJ2-5 and V is TRBV7-6; D is possibly TRBD1 (6 bases). Specimen: PBMCs. The sequence came from a woman aged 18-29 years in good health. CDR3 amino acids: CASSWGQKETQYF. The CDR3 bases are TGTGCCAGCAGCTGGGGACAAAAGGAGACCCAGTACTTC. Variable domain in full (rest from reference TRBV7-6 and TRBJ2-5): GAGVSQSPRYKVTKRGQDVALRCDPISGHVSLYWYRQALGQGPEFLTYFNYEAQQDKSGLPNDRFSAERPEGSISTLTIQRTEQRDSAMYRCASSWGQKETQYFGPGTRLLVL.